One and the same sample provided the 15 T cell receptor beta chains below, sequenced in a study of metastatic and nonmetastatic thyroid tumors. Patients underwent thyroid surgery, and none had received any treatment before it. TCRdb redid the clone calls on the PCR reads using MiXCR. The data contain about 92,000 clones, about 15% of them singletons. Sequenced sample: blood. The receptors were gathered from a female donor with papillary thyroid cancer or a benign thyroid nodule (not recorded which). Some clones in this sample may be carry-over from other donors' samples.

This clone was counted ten times or more. The same CDR3 also results from other DNA sequences found in this sample. The chain links TRBV27 to TRBJ2-5; 12 bases align to TRBD2. The CDR3 consists of 17 residues. Germline V gene sequence: CDR1 MNHEY, CDR2 SMNVEV (reference sequence). J lost 7 bases, V lost 4 bases, and 13 bases had no gene match. CDR3 loop: CASSSHLAGGKVGTQYF. As DNA, the CDR3 is TGTGCCAGCAGTTCCCATCTAGCGGGGGGGAAAGTAGGGACCCAGTACTTC.

A note on this clone: Given a much more abundant clone one base away, this may be a read error. The rearrangement links TRBV4-1 to TRBJ1-1; D is unresolved. The ends were cut back, 6 bases at V and 4 bases at J, with 15 bases in the middle. The CDR3 length is 14 residues. Germline V gene lookup returns CDR1 MGHRA and CDR2 YSYEKL. CDR3 sequence: CASRWLLRGTEAFF. Here the CDR3 DNA reads TGCGCCAGCAGATGGCTTTTACGGGGCACTGAAGCTTTCTTT.

In its sample, this clone was seen many times. This chain uses TRBV6-4 with TRBJ2-1; TRBD1 agrees at 9 bases. V lost 5 bases and J lost 9; bases outside the gene matches: 17. The CDR3 has 17 residues. CDR1 is MRHNA and CDR2 is SNTAGT in the germline V gene. The CDR3 sequence: CASSKQGAGFGLIEQFF. In DNA form, the CDR3 reads TGTGCCAGCAGTAAACAGGGGGCCGGGTTCGGTTTGATTGAGCAGTTCTTC.

As for this clone: A much larger clone differs from this one at a single base, so this may be a read error. The chain joins TRBV12-3 or TRBV12-4 to TRBJ2-3; 16 bases line up with TRBD2. Trimming cost V 7 bases and J 4 bases; bases outside gene matches: 5. The CDR3 covers 16 residues. CDR3 residues: CASTFGTSGGADTQYF. CDR3 bases: TGTGCCAGCACCTTCGGGACTAGCGGGGGGGCAGATACGCAGTATTTT.

This clone was recorded at least ten times. This specimen includes other DNA sequences encoding the same CDR3. The chain couples TRBV28 to TRBJ2-6, with D tentatively TRBD2 (5 bases). Trimming shortened V by 7 bases and J by 0 bases, and 10 bases separated the two germline ends. CDR1 and CDR2 from the germline V gene are MDHEN and SYDVKM. The CDR3 is 15 residues long. The CDR3 nucleotides read TGTGCCAGCACCCATGGGAGCTCTGGGGCCAACGTCCTGACTTTC. This codes for CASTHGSSGANVLTF.

Comment on this clone: This CDR3 is missing its conserved last phenylalanine or tryptophan, likely due to a read error. The V call is TRBV4-2, the J call TRBJ1-2; D not resolved. This CDR3 contains 16 residues. Germline values: CDR1 LGHNA, CDR2 YNFKEQ. The V gene lost 1 base and the J gene lost 6 bases, with 18 bases spanning the gap. CDR3 nucleotides: TGTGCCAGCAGCCAAGCCGGCCCAGGTGGGTATCATGGCTACACCTTG. Translation: CASSQAGPGGYHGYTL.

This clone was detected many times. The chain combines TRBV20-1 with TRBJ1-5, with D hard to call. Per the germline V gene, CDR1 is DFQATT and CDR2 is SNEGSKA (reference sequence). The CDR3 has 14 residues. V was cut by 6 bases and J by 0 bases, with 12 bases left in between. The CDR3, as DNA: TGCAGTGCCCCCTCCGGAGTTAGCAATCAGCCCCAGCATTTT. Its protein product is CSAPSGVSNQPQHF.

This clone has a handful of counts. This may come from a read error, since a much larger clone is one base off. The sample carries other DNA sequences with the same CDR3. The rearrangement joins TRBV11-2 to TRBJ1-1; tentatively, D is TRBD1 (5 bases). The CDR3 is 13 amino acids. CDR1 and CDR2 from the germline V gene are SGHAT and FQNNGV. The DNA for the CDR3 is TGTGCCAGCAGCCTGGGGGGAAACACTGAGGCTTTCTTT. Its translation is CASSLGGNTEAFF. Supplemented by reference TRBV11-2 and TRBJ1-1, the full variable domain reads EAGVAQSPRYKIIEKRQSVAFWCNPISGHATLYWYQQILGQGPKLLIQFQNNGVVDDSQLPKDRFSAERLKGVDSTLKIQPAKLEDSAVYLCASSLGGNTEAFFGQGTRLTVV.

The table lists this clone with many counts. The chain uses TRBV7-8 and TRBJ2-3; D is possibly TRBD1 (6 bases). Trimming pared 6 bases from V and 6 bases from J, leaving 16 bases between. The CDR3 extends over 14 amino acids. Germline V CDR1 and CDR2: SGHVS, FQNEAQ. Written as DNA, the CDR3 is TGTGCCAGCAGAGCTCACAGGGAAGTTGATACGCAGTATTTT. Its translation: CASRAHREVDTQYF.

In regard to this clone: A much larger clone differs from this one at a single base, so this may be a read error. Additional DNA sequences in this sample encode the identical CDR3. The chain uses TRBV12-5 and TRBJ1-1; D call uncertain. CDR1 LGHNT and CDR2 FRNRAP come from the germline V gene. The CDR3 has 12 residues. The germline V and J ends were trimmed by 0 bases and 8 bases, with 7 bases remaining between them. The CDR3 nucleotides are TGTGCTAGTGGTTTGGTGCAGATGGAAGCTTTCTTT. Its translation is CASGLVQMEAFF.

There are many counts of this clone. The chain employs TRBV3-1 and TRBJ2-2; 9 bases fit TRBD2. The germline gives CDR1 LGHDT, CDR2 YNNKEL (reference sequence). The CDR3 loop spans 17 amino acids. J was trimmed by 1 base and V by 1 base; bases with no gene match: 4. The CDR3 DNA is TGTGCCAGCAGCCAAGGAGCGGGGGGCCTGAACACCGGGGAGCTGTTTTTT. Its translation is CASSQGAGGLNTGELFF.

This clone was seen at least ten times. Other nucleotide sequences in the sample specify the same CDR3. This chain joins TRBV9 and TRBJ1-5; D perhaps matches TRBD1 (6 bases). This CDR3 comprises 15 residues. V lost 0 bases to trimming and J lost 3 bases, with 10 bases between them. The germline gives CDR1 SGDLS, CDR2 YYNGEE. The CDR3 here is CASSVGGAANQPQHF. The CDR3 nucleotides are TGTGCCAGCAGCGTAGGGGGGGCCGCCAATCAGCCCCAGCATTTT.

Turning to this clone: The sample holds other DNA sequences that translate to the same CDR3. V is TRBV11-1 and J is TRBJ2-5; 7 bases agree with TRBD2. The V gene end was trimmed by 7 bases and the J gene end by 0 bases; junction bases not matched to a gene: 17. CDR3 size: 18 residues. Germline values: CDR1 SGHAT, CDR2 FQDESV (reference sequence). CDR3 region: CASMGGGAGTANQETQYF. CDR3 in DNA: TGTGCCAGCATGGGGGGGGGAGCGGGTACAGCTAACCAAGAGACCCAGTACTTC.

This clone was counted at least ten times. The V and J genes are TRBV6-6 and TRBJ2-7; TRBD1 matches at 9 bases. Germline lookup yields CDR1 MNHNY and CDR2 SVGAGI (reference sequence). V lost 1 base, J lost 5 bases, and 15 bases stayed unmatched. The CDR3 is made up of 18 amino acids. In DNA form, the CDR3 reads TGTGCCAGCAGTTACTTGCTGGGCCCAAAGACAGGGGGGGACGAGCAGTACTTC. This encodes CASSYLLGPKTGGDEQYF.

This clone was observed many times. The CDR3 DNA sequence: TGCGCCAGCAGCCGGAACAATGAGCAGTTCTTC. Translating it yields CASSRNNEQFF. The chain recombines TRBV5-1 with TRBJ2-1, with D unclear. This CDR3 has 11 amino acids. Germline lookup yields CDR1 SGHRS and CDR2 YFSETQ. Trimming cost V 4 bases and J 5 bases, with 4 bases left between them.